The entry below gives a single T cell receptor (beta chain) sequence along with its context. The target antigen is unknown. Looked up from germline, CDR1 is SGHVS and CDR2 is FQNEAQ. V was pared by 1 base and J by 9 bases, with 15 bases between. The CDR3 covers 15 residues. Measured with immunoSEQ multiplex PCR; TCRdb has only the in-frame clones, and not every one. The repertoire has 120,000 to 150,000 clones, almost 90% of them found once; the top ten carry approximately 1.6%. Second-dose recipients at about 4 or about 12 weeks were treated as one pooled group. The source of the sample is a study of T cell responses to AZD1222 COVID-19 vaccine. Points from the study as a whole: CD4 TCRs covered the whole spike, strongest at regions 160-218 and 743-854. Donors in the cohort were predominantly white British and more often female, and clonal diversity was possibly underestimated. No day 14 peak samples; only post-peak repertoires were characterized.

The receptor was isolated from an adult who received the AZD1222 COVID-19 vaccine. The chain employs TRBV7-8 and TRBJ1-4; D not resolved. The sequencing here drew on peripheral blood, taken 28 days after the second AZD1222 dose. DNA for the CDR3: TGTGCCAGCAGCTTAGTTAAGGGCGGAAAGCAAAAACTGTTTTTT. Its protein product is CASSLVKGGKQKLFF.